A single sample is the source of the 20 T cell receptor beta chains below, sequenced in a study of follicular helper T cells after annual influenza vaccination. The data were produced by immunoSEQ multiplex PCR, yet TCRdb's version contains in-frame clones alone and is incomplete. The sample lists thousands of clones; 84% were seen once. Time point denoted: 2015-2016 season, 7 days after influenza vaccination. The specimen was CXCR5+ CD38- circulating T follicular helper cells from blood, collected 7 days after influenza vaccination. Described subset: circulating Tfh, non-naive CD4+CXCR5+PD-1+ (ICOS+CD38+ or ICOS-CD38-). The source is an adult who received the influenza vaccine.

This chain links TRBV29-1 with TRBJ2-2; maybe TRBD1 (6 bases). The germline V gene has CDR1 SQVTM and CDR2 ANQGSEA. The CDR3 is made up of 14 amino acids. With 4 bases removed from V and 5 bases from J, the gap between germline ends came to 14 bases. The CDR3 DNA reads as TGCAGCGTTGCTCAGGGGTTTAGGACCGGGGAGCTGTTTTTT. This sequence encodes CSVAQGFRTGELFF.

Concerning this clone: Other nucleotide sequences from this sample produce the same CDR3. The chain carries TRBV9 and TRBJ2-7, with 8 bases matching TRBD1. J was trimmed by 7 bases and V by 4 bases; bases with no gene match: 16. The CDR3 loop spans 16 amino acids. Germline V lookup: CDR1 SGDLS, CDR2 YYNGEE. CDR3: CASSPRQGSTPREQYF. The CDR3 region has the DNA TGTGCCAGCAGCCCAAGACAGGGGAGTACCCCGCGAGAGCAGTACTTC.

This sequence joins TRBV6-5 and TRBJ2-5; tentative D call: TRBD2 (7 bases). Trimming pared 0 bases from V and 4 bases from J, leaving 15 bases between. Germline lookup yields CDR1 MNHEY and CDR2 SVGAGI. The CDR3 extends over 16 amino acids. CDR3 DNA: TGTGCCAGCAGTTACTCGAGCACAGGGACTACAGAGACCCAGTACTTC. Protein: CASSYSSTGTTETQYF.

As regards this clone: Distinct nucleotide sequences in the sample also encode this CDR3. The chain carries TRBV5-1 and TRBJ2-1; 10 bases map to TRBD2. Looked up from germline, CDR1 is SGHRS and CDR2 is YFSETQ. This CDR3 contains 15 residues. With V trimmed by 0 bases and J by 9 bases, 6 bases remained unmatched. CDR3 residues: CASSLASGSLGEQFF. The CDR3 DNA reads TGCGCCAGCAGCTTGGCTAGCGGGAGTCTCGGTGAGCAGTTCTTC.

The V call is TRBV4-3, the J call TRBJ2-3, with a tentative D call TRBD2 (6 bases). V lost 0 bases and J 2 bases, leaving 15 bases between the germline ends. The germline V gene encodes CDR1 LGHNA and CDR2 YSLEER. The CDR3 has 17 amino acids. The CDR3 loop is CASSQDAWRGDTDTQYF. The CDR3 coding sequence is TGCGCCAGCAGCCAAGATGCGTGGCGGGGCGACACAGATACGCAGTATTTT.

This rearrangement joins TRBV28 to TRBJ2-3; the D is unclear. Germline V CDR1 and CDR2: MDHEN, SYDVKM. This CDR3 contains 14 residues. The ends were cut back, 1 base at V and 1 base at J, with 6 bases in the middle. The CDR3 reads CASSLSERTDTQYF. The CDR3 DNA reads as TGTGCCAGCAGTTTATCGGAGCGCACAGATACGCAGTATTTT.

The chain recombines TRBV7-2 with TRBJ1-3, with D tentatively TRBD1 (5 bases). The V end was cut by 3 bases, the J end by 2 bases, with 14 bases between. The CDR3 has 16 amino acids. Germline V gene data show CDR1 as SGHTA and CDR2 as FQGNSA. CDR3 sequence reads: CASSFSGQGAGNTIYF. DNA of the CDR3: TGTGCCAGCAGCTTCAGCGGGCAGGGTGCTGGAAACACCATATATTTT. Looking up the rest from reference TRBV7-2 and TRBJ1-3 gives the full variable domain: GAGVSQSPSNKVTEKGKDVELRCDPISGHTALYWYRQSLGQGLEFLIYFQGNSAPDKSGLPSDRFSAERTGGSVSTLTIQRTQQEDSAVYLCASSFSGQGAGNTIYFGEGSWLTVV.

The chain uses TRBV30 and TRBJ1-3, with unresolved D. V shed 0 bases and J shed 2 bases, with 11 bases lying between them. There are 15 residues in the CDR3. Germline CDR1 reads GTSNPN; CDR2 reads SVGIG (reference sequence). This CDR3 is CAWSVSWAAGNTIYF. CDR3 nucleotide sequence: TGTGCCTGGAGTGTCTCGTGGGCTGCTGGAAACACCATATATTTT. The full variable domain, completed using reference TRBV30 and TRBJ1-3, is SQTIHQWPATLVQPVGSPLSLECTVEGTSNPNLYWYRQAAGRGLQLLFYSVGIGQISSEVPQNLSASRPQDRQFILSSKKLLLSDSGFYLCAWSVSWAAGNTIYFGEGSWLTVV.

The chain carries TRBV6-1 and TRBJ1-4, with D perhaps matching TRBD1 (5 bases). Germline-derived CDR1 and CDR2 are MNHNS and SASEGT. Trimming left V 4 bases short and J 3 bases short, with 18 bases between. The CDR3 contains 17 residues. The CDR3 is CASSGSPPGGPNEKLFF. In DNA, the CDR3 is TGTGCCAGCAGTGGCTCACCCCCGGGGGGACCTAATGAAAAACTGTTTTTT.

The chain links TRBV2 to TRBJ2-6, with D perhaps given as TRBD1 or TRBD2 (5 bases each). Germline CDR1 reads SNHLY; CDR2 reads FYNNEI. This CDR3 region has 15 residues. V lost 4 bases and J 10 bases, leaving 17 bases between the germline ends. CDR3 nucleotide sequence: TGTGCCAGCAGTGCGAACCGGGACCTACTTAACGTCCTGACTTTC. Amino acid sequence: CASSANRDLLNVLTF.

This chain connects TRBV13 to TRBJ1-1; D ambiguous. The CDR3 loop spans 12 amino acids. V gave up 2 bases and J gave up 7 bases, with 8 bases separating them. The germline CDR1 and CDR2 sequences are PRHDT and FYEKMQ (reference sequence). The CDR3 loop reads CASSLTNGEAFF. In nucleotides, the CDR3 is TGTGCCAGCAGCTTAACTAACGGTGAAGCTTTCTTT. Together with reference TRBV13 and TRBJ1-1, the CDR3 gives the full variable domain: AAGVIQSPRHLIKEKRETATLKCYPIPRHDTVYWYQQGPGQDPQFLISFYEKMQSDKGSIPDRFSAQQFSDYHSELNMSSLELGDSALYFCASSLTNGEAFFGQGTRLTVV.

V and J are TRBV19 and TRBJ2-1; 12 bases line up with TRBD2. The germline gives CDR1 LNHDA, CDR2 SQIVND (reference sequence). The trim removed 6 bases at V and 4 bases at J, leaving 4 bases unmatched. The CDR3 extends over 15 amino acids. The CDR3 reads CASSLLAGGYNEQFF. The CDR3 region has the DNA TGTGCCAGTAGCCTCCTAGCGGGAGGGTACAATGAGCAGTTCTTC.

V gene TRBV7-2 combines with J gene TRBJ2-7; 7 nucleotides match TRBD2. V gave up 1 base and J gave up 3 bases; unmatched junction bases: 6. Germline lookup yields CDR1 SGHTA and CDR2 FQGNSA. The CDR3 consists of 15 residues. CDR3 sequence (DNA): TGTGCCAGCAGCTTAGGAGGGAGGGCCCTCTACGAGCAGTACTTC. Amino acids: CASSLGGRALYEQYF. Full variable domain (outside the CDR3, taken from reference TRBV7-2 and TRBJ2-7): GAGVSQSPSNKVTEKGKDVELRCDPISGHTALYWYRQSLGQGLEFLIYFQGNSAPDKSGLPSDRFSAERTGGSVSTLTIQRTQQEDSAVYLCASSLGGRALYEQYFGPGTRLTVT.

The rearrangement joins TRBV4-3 to TRBJ2-2; 11 positions match TRBD2. CDR1 and CDR2 (germline): LGHNA, YSLEER. The CDR3 contains 19 residues. Unmatched junction bases numbered 17, after V lost 2 bases and J lost 9 bases. CDR3 sequence reads: CASSQPLERLAGKLWELFF. The DNA of the CDR3 is TGCGCCAGCAGCCAACCATTGGAACGACTAGCGGGAAAGTTGTGGGAGCTGTTTTTT.

This clone was seen a handful of times. The gene calls are TRBV6-1 and TRBJ2-2, with 10 nucleotides matching TRBD1. CDR1 and CDR2 (germline): MNHNS, SASEGT. The CDR3 runs to 12 residues. V was pared by 11 bases and J by 7 bases, with 4 bases of the junction left unmatched. The CDR3 sequence: CAGQGEVGELFF. CDR3 DNA sequence: TGTGCCGGACAGGGGGAGGTCGGGGAGCTGTTTTTT.

The V and J genes are TRBV4-2 and TRBJ1-2; 10 bases agree with TRBD1. In germline, CDR1 is LGHNA, CDR2 YNFKEQ. The CDR3 is 16 amino acids. V lost 4 bases and J lost 2; bases outside the gene matches: 7. The CDR3 region is CASSPRQGADNYGYTF. In nucleotides, the CDR3 is TGTGCCAGCAGCCCCCGACAGGGGGCGGACAACTATGGCTACACCTTC.

The CDR3 DNA reads as TGTGCCAGCAGCTCGATCGACAGAACCTACGAGCAGTACTTC. Amino acids: CASSSIDRTYEQYF. This chain links TRBV11-2 with TRBJ2-7, with a weak D call TRBD1 (5 bases). The germline gives CDR1 SGHAT, CDR2 FQNNGV. The CDR3 length is 14 residues. Trimming shortened V by 4 bases and J by 2 bases, and 12 bases separated the two germline ends.

This chain connects TRBV19 to TRBJ1-5, with D maybe TRBD1 (6 bases). The CDR3 has 14 amino acids. Per the germline V gene, CDR1 is LNHDA and CDR2 is SQIVND (reference sequence). Trimming shortened V by 10 bases and J by 7 bases, and 20 bases separated the two germline ends. The CDR3 here is CAIGGRGAEQPQHF. DNA for the CDR3: TGTGCCATTGGAGGGAGGGGGGCAGAGCAGCCCCAGCATTTT.

The chain is built from TRBV27 and TRBJ1-2, with D possibly TRBD1 on 5 matching bases. This CDR3 is built from 18 residues. Between the trimmed V and J ends, which lost 6 bases and 1 base, there was a span of 24 bases. Germline V gene data show CDR1 as MNHEY and CDR2 as SMNVEV (reference sequence). In DNA, the CDR3 is TGTGCCAGCAGAAGGACGACAGCAAACCTTTTACTTAACTATGGCTACACCTTC. Protein: CASRRTTANLLLNYGYTF.

The chain has TRBV18 and TRBJ1-6, with TRBD1 matching 10 bases. Germline-derived CDR1 and CDR2 are KGHSH and LQKENI. The V segment lost 3 bases and the J segment 8 bases; nucleotides outside the gene matches: 4. The CDR3 loop spans 15 amino acids. This chain's CDR3 is CASSPTGGKDSPLHF. DNA for the CDR3: TGTGCCAGCTCACCGACAGGGGGCAAAGATTCACCCCTCCACTTT.